Each of the 32 T cell receptor beta chains below was sequenced from the same sample in a study of T cells in Graves' hyperthyroidism and ophthalmopathy. TCR beta CDR3 region amplification was performed from RNA transcripts. The study used the HTBI primer set for a first-round RT-PCR of the TCR CDR3. TCRdb re-called the multiplex PCR reads through MiXCR, storing one row per CDR3 protein. The sample has under 400,000 distinct CDR3 sequences; about 25% are singletons. Sequencing was done on a sample of blood. The receptor source for this set is a man aged 50-60 years with Graves' hyperthyroidism.

The chain combines TRBV11-2 with TRBJ1-1; D unclear. The length of the CDR3 is 16 residues. Per the germline V gene, CDR1 is SGHAT and CDR2 is FQNNGV. Trimming removed 5 bases from V and 0 bases from J, with 16 bases in between. CDR3 residues: CASSRRAGSMNTEAFF. The CDR3 nucleotides are TGTGCCAGCAGCCGCCGGGCGGGCTCAATGAACACTGAAGCTTTCTTT.

The chain couples TRBV11-1 to TRBJ2-1; D perhaps matches TRBD2 (6 bases). V was pared by 4 bases and J by 2 bases, with 6 bases between. In germline, CDR1 is SGHAT, CDR2 FQDESV (reference sequence). There are 13 residues in the CDR3. The CDR3 spells CASSSGAYNEQFF. Here the CDR3 DNA reads TGTGCCAGCAGCTCGGGGGCCTACAATGAGCAGTTCTTC. Supplemented by reference TRBV11-1 and TRBJ2-1, the full variable domain reads EAEVAQSPRYKITEKSQAVAFWCDPISGHATLYWYRQILGQGPELLVQFQDESVVDDSQLPKDRFSAERLKGVDSTLKIQPAELGDSAMYLCASSSGAYNEQFFGPGTRLTVL.

The rearrangement uses TRBV10-3 and TRBJ1-5; possible D gene TRBD1, 6 bases. Trimming left V 4 bases short and J 6 bases short, with 10 bases between. The length of the CDR3 is 13 residues. CDR1 is ENHRY, CDR2 SYGVKD, per germline. This CDR3 is CAISGGQFQPQHF. Written as DNA, the CDR3 is TGTGCCATCAGTGGTGGACAGTTTCAGCCCCAGCATTTT.

The chain uses TRBV20-1 and TRBJ1-4; D possibly corresponds to TRBD1 (5 bases). The length of the CDR3 is 14 residues. Germline V gives CDR1 DFQATT, CDR2 SNEGSKA (reference sequence). The CDR3 loop is CTAKGPVNNEKLFF. CDR3 bases: TGCACCGCCAAGGGGCCTGTCAACAATGAAAAACTGTTTTTT.

The sample holds one count of this clonotype. The genes are TRBV29-1 and TRBJ1-3; D gene uncertain. Germline CDR1 is SQVTM and CDR2 is ANQGSEA. V shed 4 bases and J shed 2 bases, with 6 bases lying between them. The CDR3 has 12 residues. CDR3 protein: CSVAGTGNTIYF. CDR3 in DNA: TGCAGCGTTGCGGGGACTGGAAACACCATATATTTT.

This clonotype was detected ten times or more. The chain is built from TRBV28 and TRBJ1-1; tentatively, D is TRBD1 (6 bases). Per the germline V gene, CDR1 is MDHEN and CDR2 is SYDVKM. The CDR3 loop spans 11 amino acids. Trimming stripped 10 bases from V and 2 bases from J, with 8 bases between. CDR3 protein: CAIQGNTEAFF. DNA of the CDR3: TGTGCCATACAGGGTAACACTGAAGCTTTCTTT. The full variable domain, completed using reference TRBV28 and TRBJ1-1, is DVKVTQSSRYLVKRTGEKVFLECVQDMDHENMFWYRQDPGLGLRLIYFSYDVKMKEKGDIPEGYSVSREKKERFSLILESASTNQTSMYLCAIQGNTEAFFGQGTRLTVV.

This clonotype appeared a few times. CDR3: CAWSVSSTDTQYF. The CDR3 DNA follows: TGTGCCTGGAGTGTTAGCAGCACAGATACGCAGTATTTT. J is TRBJ2-3 and V is TRBV30; unclear D gene. The CDR3 loop spans 13 amino acids. Looked up from germline, CDR1 is GTSNPN and CDR2 is SVGIG (reference sequence). Trimming took off 0 bases at V and 0 bases at J, with 4 bases between the two ends.

CDR3 residues: CASSQDLGGVGANVLTF. CDR3 nucleotides: TGTGCCAGCAGCCAAGATCTAGGGGGGGTTGGGGCCAACGTCCTGACTTTC. The chain is built from TRBV3-1 and TRBJ2-6; D may be TRBD2 (7 bases). This CDR3 is 17 amino acids long. The germline gives CDR1 LGHDT, CDR2 YNNKEL (reference sequence). V lost 0 bases to trimming and J lost 3 bases, with 12 bases between them.

In this sample, this clonotype turned up a few times. The chain has TRBV7-9 and TRBJ2-7; no reliable D call. V was shortened by 1 base and J by 4 bases, with 11 bases between the two germline ends. In germline, CDR1 is SEHNR, CDR2 FQNEAQ (reference sequence). The CDR3 consists of 14 residues. CDR3 amino acids: CASSLDLETYEQYF. For the CDR3, the DNA is TGTGCCAGCAGCTTAGATCTGGAAACATACGAGCAGTACTTC.

The chain recombines TRBV28 with TRBJ2-1; 7 bases align to TRBD2. CDR3 length equals 14 residues. Germline loops: CDR1 MDHEN, CDR2 SYDVKM. Germline trimming cut 4 bases from V and 8 bases from J; bases unmatched to any gene: 8. The CDR3: CASSSREGPDEQFF. CDR3 nucleotides: TGTGCCAGCAGTTCGAGGGAGGGCCCGGATGAGCAGTTCTTC.

This clonotype was seen repeatedly, ten times or more. This sequence may be a read error, since a much larger clone differs from it by one base. The V and J genes are TRBV11-3 and TRBJ2-7; D call uncertain. This CDR3 region has 12 residues. Germline V gene lookup returns CDR1 SGHNT and CDR2 YENEEA. With 0 bases removed from V and 3 bases from J, the gap between germline ends came to 3 bases. The CDR3 bases are TGTGCCAGCAGCTTAGAAAGCTACGAGCAGTACTTC. This translates into CASSLESYEQYF.

This chain uses TRBV5-4 with TRBJ1-2; D uncertain. The CDR3 has 13 amino acids. Deletions cut 2 bases from V and 3 bases from J, with 8 bases between. CDR1 and CDR2 (germline): SGHNT, YYREEE (reference sequence). The DNA for the CDR3 is TGTGCCAGCAGCTTCTCAGGAGACTATGGCTACACCTTC. Protein: CASSFSGDYGYTF.

This clonotype was recorded many times. The chain has TRBV7-9 and TRBJ2-1, with 11 positions matching TRBD2. Germline lookup yields CDR1 SEHNR and CDR2 FQNEAQ (reference sequence). V trimming: 1 base; J trimming: 9 bases; junction bases outside the gene matches: 2. The CDR3 spans 14 residues. CDR3 sequence (DNA): TGTGCCAGCAGCTTAGACACTAGCGGGAGTGAGCAGTTCTTC. Protein sequence: CASSLDTSGSEQFF.

The V call is TRBV27, the J call TRBJ1-6; D unclear. Trimming took off 5 bases at V and 4 bases at J, with 15 bases between the two ends. Germline CDR1 and CDR2: MNHEY and SMNVEV (reference sequence). The CDR3 covers 16 residues. The CDR3 DNA follows: TGTGCCAGCAGTGAAACCCCAGGAGTATATAATTCACCCCTCCACTTT. Its protein product is CASSETPGVYNSPLHF.

This clonotype was counted a few times. The rearrangement joins TRBV7-3 to TRBJ2-3; 11 positions match TRBD2. The germline CDR1 and CDR2 sequences are SGHTA and FQGTGA. The trim removed 6 bases at V and 4 bases at J, leaving 9 bases unmatched. The CDR3 runs 16 residues. The CDR3 region has the DNA TGTGCCAGCAGTCCAGGACTAGCGGGTGTCGCAGATACGCAGTATTTT. It encodes CASSPGLAGVADTQYF.

The chain links TRBV6-1 to TRBJ1-5; TRBD1 is a possible D gene (5 bases). V was clipped by 8 bases and J by 6 bases, with 14 bases between them. CDR1 is MNHNS, CDR2 SASEGT, per germline. The CDR3 consists of 13 residues. The CDR3, as DNA: TGTGCCAGCTCGGGACGGCAAAGTCAGCCCCAGCATTTT. This codes for CASSGRQSQPQHF.

This sequence joins TRBV5-6 and TRBJ1-2; 7 positions match TRBD1. Germline values: CDR1 SGHDT, CDR2 YYEEEE. CDR3 length: 14 amino acids. V shed 4 bases, J shed 4 bases, and the junction held 7 bases outside the gene matches. The CDR3 sequence: CASSGSDRAYGYTF. The CDR3 DNA is TGTGCCAGCAGCGGTTCCGACAGGGCCTATGGCTACACCTTC.

This clonotype was detected a few times. This rearrangement joins TRBV28 to TRBJ2-7; 10 positions match TRBD2. The CDR3 contains 15 residues. V was pared by 3 bases and J by 3 bases, with 5 bases of the junction left unmatched. Germline values: CDR1 MDHEN, CDR2 SYDVKM. The CDR3 sequence: CASSFGAGGGYEQYF. For the CDR3, the DNA is TGTGCCAGCAGTTTCGGAGCGGGAGGGGGCTACGAGCAGTACTTC.

The genes are TRBV19 and TRBJ2-3; unclear D gene. The CDR3 loop spans 15 amino acids. V dropped 1 base and J dropped 4 bases, with 12 bases sitting between them. The V gene's germline CDR1 is LNHDA and CDR2 SQIVND (reference sequence). The CDR3 sequence: CASSIASGSADTQYF. The CDR3 DNA reads TGTGCCAGTAGTATAGCGAGTGGTTCTGCAGATACGCAGTATTTT.

J is TRBJ2-5 and V is TRBV28, with TRBD1 as a possible D gene (6 bases). V lost 5 bases to trimming and J lost 4 bases, with 14 bases between them. Germline V gene data show CDR1 as MDHEN and CDR2 as SYDVKM. This CDR3 contains 14 residues. The CDR3 DNA reads TGTGCCAGCAGTACCAGGGGTGTCGGAGAGACCCAGTACTTC. Its translation is CASSTRGVGETQYF.

The rearrangement uses TRBV9 and TRBJ1-2; unclear D gene. V was trimmed by 4 bases and J by 7 bases, leaving 8 bases between them. Germline V gene sequence: CDR1 SGDLS, CDR2 YYNGEE. The CDR3 is 11 amino acids. CDR3 in amino acids: CASSSSRGYTF. As DNA, the CDR3 is TGTGCCAGCAGCTCGTCCCGTGGCTACACCTTC.

V and J are TRBV11-2 and TRBJ2-4; D uncertain. This CDR3 has 14 residues. Trimming shortened V by 4 bases and J by 0 bases, and 7 bases separated the two germline ends. CDR1 is SGHAT, CDR2 FQNNGV, per germline. CDR3 nucleotide sequence: TGTGCCAGCAGCTCGAGATTAGCCAAAAACATTCAGTACTTC. Its translation: CASSSRLAKNIQYF.

The chain uses TRBV11-3 and TRBJ2-1, with TRBD2 matching 9 bases. The CDR3 runs to 14 residues. With 4 bases clipped from V and 4 bases from J, the junction kept 2 bases outside the gene matches. Germline lookup yields CDR1 SGHNT and CDR2 YENEEA. The CDR3 is CASSSSGKYNEQFF. CDR3 DNA sequence: TGTGCCAGCAGCTCTAGCGGGAAATACAATGAGCAGTTCTTC. Full variable domain (remainder filled in from reference TRBV11-3 and TRBJ2-1): EAGVVQSPRYKIIEKKQPVAFWCNPISGHNTLYWYLQNLGQGPELLIRYENEEAVDDSQLPKDRFSAERLKGVDSTLKIQPAELGDSAVYLCASSSSGKYNEQFFGPGTRLTVL.

This clonotype has a count of ten or more. The chain combines TRBV27 with TRBJ2-3; 10 bases map to TRBD2. Germline V CDR1 and CDR2: MNHEY, SMNVEV (reference sequence). Germline trimming cut 6 bases from V and 1 base from J; bases unmatched to any gene: 4. This CDR3 region has 15 residues. CDR3 DNA sequence: TGTGCCAGCAGCGAAGGACTAGCGGGCACAGATACGCAGTATTTT. This translates into CASSEGLAGTDTQYF.

This clonotype was observed a handful of times. This chain uses TRBV29-1 with TRBJ1-2; TRBD1 is a possible D gene (6 bases). Germline V gene data show CDR1 as SQVTM and CDR2 as ANQGSEA. The CDR3 loop spans 12 amino acids. Trimming stripped 5 bases from V and 6 bases from J, with 13 bases between. The CDR3 spells CSVLRGRDGYTF. CDR3 nucleotide sequence: TGCAGCGTTCTGAGGGGGAGAGATGGCTACACCTTC.

The genes are TRBV28 and TRBJ1-6; perhaps TRBD1 as D (5 bases). Trimming took 6 bases from V and 4 from J, leaving 13 bases between them. CDR3 size: 15 residues. Germline assignment: CDR1 MDHEN and CDR2 SYDVKM. CDR3 sequence reads: CASSRWGNYNSPLHF. CDR3 nucleotides: TGTGCCAGCAGCCGTTGGGGGAATTATAATTCACCCCTCCACTTT.

This clonotype was counted at least ten times. The DNA for the CDR3 is TGTGCCTGGAGCCCTCCCGGGACGGGGAAGAGACTGTTTTTT. Translation: CAWSPPGTGKRLFF. The chain is built from TRBV30 and TRBJ1-4; the D gene is possibly TRBD1 (5 bases). The CDR3 runs 14 residues. The germline gives CDR1 GTSNPN, CDR2 SVGIG (reference sequence). Trimming removed 3 bases at V and 13 bases at J, with 21 bases between.

A single count supports this clonotype. The CDR3 sequence: CASSPATNSNSPLHF. CDR3 nucleotide sequence: TGTGCCAGCAGTCCAGCGACAAATTCTAATTCACCCCTCCACTTT. The chain employs TRBV12-3 or TRBV12-4 and TRBJ1-6; D is uncertain. Between the trimmed V and J ends, which lost 5 bases and 6 bases, there was a span of 14 bases. The CDR3 is 15 amino acids.

The table lists this clonotype with many counts. This sequence joins TRBV4-2 and TRBJ2-5; 11 nucleotides line up with TRBD2. Trimming took 4 bases from V and 2 from J; bases not matched to a gene: 6. This CDR3 has 16 amino acids. Germline values: CDR1 LGHNA, CDR2 YNFKEQ. CDR3 in amino acids: CASSRTGTSGQETQYF. CDR3 DNA: TGTGCCAGCAGCCGCACCGGGACTAGCGGACAAGAGACCCAGTACTTC.

This clonotype has ten or more counts. The V gene is TRBV2, the J gene TRBJ2-7; no reliable D call. The CDR3 runs 14 residues. With 3 bases removed from V and 2 bases from J, the gap between germline ends came to 11 bases. The germline V gene encodes CDR1 SNHLY and CDR2 FYNNEI. The DNA of the CDR3 is TGTGCCAGCAGTGAGCAGGATGAACCCTACGAGCAGTACTTC. Its translation: CASSEQDEPYEQYF. Filled out from reference TRBV2 and TRBJ2-7, the complete variable domain reads EPEVTQTPSHQVTQMGQEVILRCVPISNHLYFYWYRQILGQKVEFLVSFYNNEISEKSEIFDDQFSVERPDGSNFTLKIRSTKLEDSAMYFCASSEQDEPYEQYFGPGTRLTVT.

In this sample, this clonotype turned up a few times. This chain uses TRBV11-2 with TRBJ2-7; possibly TRBD1 for D (5 bases). Trimming cost V 8 bases and J 3 bases, with 8 bases left between them. This CDR3 comprises 11 residues. Germline loops: CDR1 SGHAT, CDR2 FQNNGV. CDR3 protein: CASSGHYEQYF. The CDR3 DNA reads as TGTGCCAGCTCCGGACACTACGAGCAGTACTTC.

This clonotype was seen ten or more times. J is TRBJ2-5 and V is TRBV20-1; D unclear. Looked up from germline, CDR1 is DFQATT and CDR2 is SNEGSKA (reference sequence). This CDR3 spans 12 amino acids. Trimming pared 1 base from V and 0 bases from J, leaving 3 bases between. CDR3 loop: CSARANQETQYF. DNA of the CDR3: TGCAGTGCTAGAGCGAACCAAGAGACCCAGTACTTC.